Shown below are 9 T cell receptor beta chains from a single sample sequenced in a study of blood T cell repertoires in COVID-19. Clones were read by immunoSEQ multiplex PCR, and TCRdb kept only the in-frame ones, dropping some. Among 100,000 or so clones listed, about 88% were seen once. Sequencing was performed on peripheral blood. The receptors derive from a man under 40 in a cohort sampled during active COVID-19.

This clone was found a few times. The CDR3 here is CASSPNPARQGYEQYF. DNA for the CDR3: TGTGCCAGCTCACCTAACCCGGCGAGACAGGGCTACGAGCAGTACTTC. The rearrangement links TRBV18 to TRBJ2-7; 7 bases are a match to TRBD1. The CDR3 runs 16 residues. The V segment lost 3 bases and the J segment 3 bases; nucleotides outside the gene matches: 11. From germline, CDR1 is KGHSH and CDR2 LQKENI.

The rearrangement uses TRBV6-1 and TRBJ1-4, with 7 bases matching TRBD1. V shed 4 bases, J shed 0 bases, and the junction held 5 bases outside the gene matches. Looked up from germline, CDR1 is MNHNS and CDR2 is SASEGT. The CDR3 runs 16 residues. The CDR3 protein is CASSVRTGATNEKLFF. CDR3 in DNA: TGTGCCAGCAGTGTTCGGACAGGTGCAACTAATGAAAAACTGTTTTTT.

The chain is built from TRBV7-8 and TRBJ1-2; 8 bases line up with TRBD1. V trimming: 2 bases; J trimming: 3 bases; junction bases outside the gene matches: 5. The CDR3 length is 15 residues. From germline, CDR1 is SGHVS and CDR2 FQNEAQ. The chain's CDR3 is CASSLTGTGDYGYTF. CDR3 nucleotide sequence: TGTGCCAGCAGCTTAACCGGGACAGGAGACTATGGCTACACCTTC.

This clone was seen a single time. J is TRBJ2-2 and V is TRBV5-6; D is undetermined. CDR1 is SGHDT and CDR2 is YYEEEE in the germline V gene. V was shortened by 1 base and J by 4 bases, with 20 bases between the two germline ends. CDR3 length: 18 amino acids. This CDR3 is CASSLNLNLRTLTGELFF. The DNA of the CDR3 is TGTGCCAGCAGCTTGAACTTAAACTTAAGAACCCTCACCGGGGAGCTGTTTTTT.

The chain has TRBV19 and TRBJ2-3; possible D gene TRBD2, 6 bases. V was clipped by 0 bases and J by 3 bases, with 13 bases between them. This CDR3 region has 16 residues. Germline V gene lookup returns CDR1 LNHDA and CDR2 SQIVND (reference sequence). DNA of the CDR3: TGTGCCAGTAGTATAGATCTGGGGGGTTGGACAGATACGCAGTATTTT. Translating it yields CASSIDLGGWTDTQYF.

The chain carries TRBV11-2 and TRBJ2-1; D is unresolved. The germline V and J ends were trimmed by 3 bases and 0 bases, with 6 bases remaining between them. CDR1 and CDR2 (germline): SGHAT, FQNNGV. The CDR3 length is 14 residues. Here the CDR3 reads CASSFSGSYNEQFF. The DNA for the CDR3 is TGTGCCAGCAGCTTCAGTGGCTCCTACAATGAGCAGTTCTTC. Drawing the rest from reference TRBV11-2 and TRBJ2-1, the complete variable domain is EAGVAQSPRYKIIEKRQSVAFWCNPISGHATLYWYQQILGQGPKLLIQFQNNGVVDDSQLPKDRFSAERLKGVDSTLKIQPAKLEDSAVYLCASSFSGSYNEQFFGPGTRLTVL.

This clone came up once. V usage is TRBV2 and J usage is TRBJ2-7; TRBD2 aligns across 12 bases. Germline loops: CDR1 SNHLY, CDR2 FYNNEI. With V trimmed by 8 bases and J by 6 bases, 5 bases remained unmatched. The length of the CDR3 is 13 residues. The CDR3 coding sequence is TGTGCCAGCCTACTAGCGGGGGGTAGCGAGCAGTACTTC. Its protein is CASLLAGGSEQYF.

V usage is TRBV9 and J usage is TRBJ2-3, with TRBD2 as a possible D gene (7 bases). Germline V CDR1 and CDR2: SGDLS, YYNGEE. V was cut by 2 bases and J by 5 bases, with 18 bases left in between. This CDR3 is 16 amino acids long. CDR3 loop: CASSVAGTGGQDTQYF. The CDR3 bases are TGTGCCAGCAGCGTGGCCGGAACGGGGGGACAAGATACGCAGTATTTT.

This clone has just a few counts. J is TRBJ1-5 and V is TRBV28; the match to TRBD1 covers 8 bases. The J segment lost 4 bases and the V segment lost 6 bases, leaving 5 bases of the junction unmatched. Germline CDR1 reads MDHEN; CDR2 reads SYDVKM. This CDR3 is built from 14 residues. The CDR3 loop reads CASRGTGENQPQHF. CDR3 DNA sequence: TGTGCCAGCAGAGGGACAGGAGAGAATCAGCCCCAGCATTTT.